This section outlines one T cell receptor (beta chain) sequence together with its context. This record comes from a study of T cell changes during pregnancy in multiple sclerosis. Data came from immunoSEQ multiplex PCR; TCRdb stores just in-frame clones and leaves some out. The sample records about 36,000 clones, 91% being singletons. The sample was CD4+ T cells from peripheral blood mononuclear cells, taken in the second trimester of pregnancy. This clonotype was obtained from a female donor in good health, enrolled as a control in a pregnancy study.

The CDR3 protein is CASSPRAQGDTEAFF. The CDR3 DNA reads as TGTGCCAGCAGCCCACGGGCACAGGGGGACACTGAAGCTTTCTTT. This chain uses TRBV7-9 with TRBJ1-1, with 8 bases matching TRBD1. After removal of 5 bases from V and 3 bases from J, the junction contained 8 bases not matched to a gene. Germline V CDR1 and CDR2: SEHNR, FQNEAQ (reference sequence). The CDR3 is 15 amino acids.